A selection of T cell receptor beta chains follows, all from one sample in a study of spatial heterogeneity in lung cancer. One entry per CDR3 protein results from TCRdb running MiXCR on the 5' RACE reads. This table holds more than 9,500 distinct CDR3 sequences, over 15% found once. The sequenced sample was PBMCs, obtained at surgery. The source is a male donor with early-stage non-small cell lung cancer. Both conserved end residues are trimmed from each CDR3. Each record gives: clone size, V gene, J gene, CDR3 protein. Not all rows give a size; the values are once, few, many and, for expanded clones, a class.

>-|TRBV5-1|TRBJ2-6
ASSFQGSSGANVLT
>many|TRBV6-5|TRBJ1-5
ASSYSATGSGQPQH
>medium-sized|TRBV7-8|TRBJ2-1
ASSLFPYNEQF
>-|TRBV5-1|TRBJ2-7
ASSVGPGGDEQY
>-|TRBV18|TRBJ2-2
ASTLGTSNTGELF
>-|TRBV7-9|TRBJ2-1
ASSLLSKTYNEQF
>few|TRBV12-3/TRBV12-4|TRBJ2-5
ASSSQGQETQY
>-|TRBV6-6|TRBJ2-7
ASSYPDRGSVWEQY
>many|TRBV7-9|TRBJ1-1
ASSLRTIEAF
>-|TRBV3-1|TRBJ2-1
ASSPRPGLAGEISYNEQF
>few|TRBV27|TRBJ2-3
ASSSDRGRADTQY
>few|TRBV27|TRBJ2-7
ASSLGLSYEQY
>-|TRBV29-1|TRBJ2-2
SVGTSATGELF
>few|TRBV6-6|TRBJ1-5
ASSPAAQPQH
>large|TRBV7-2|TRBJ2-3
ASSLDGPLDTQY
>-|TRBV27|TRBJ1-1
ASSLKGAYTEAF